These 7 T cell receptor beta chains came from one sample sequenced in a study of control samples from healthy donors and cancer patients (dated by TCRdb to between 2020 and 2021). Receptors were amplified or captured by the immunoSEQ multiplex PCR assay. In TCRdb, the immuneACCESS table is reduced to in-frame sequences with V and J assigned. These tables do not hold every clone; where another copy was compared, an unresolved V gene accounts for under half, and the others remain unexplained. The sample includes 25,000 to 30,000 clones, with nearly 90% observed a single time. Approximately 3.6% of the sample goes to the ten largest clones. Sequenced: formalin-fixed, paraffin-embedded tissue. These receptor sequences come from a female donor with melanoma.

This clone was counted a few times. The V call is TRBV6-5, the J call TRBJ2-7; D might be TRBD2 (5 bases). With 0 bases removed from V and 2 bases from J, the gap between germline ends came to 11 bases. CDR1 is MNHEY and CDR2 is SVGAGI in the germline V gene. The CDR3 is made up of 15 amino acids. The CDR3 DNA reads TGTGCCAGCAGTTACTCTCCAGCGACTACCTACGAGCAGTACTTC. Translating it yields CASSYSPATTYEQYF.

The rearrangement links TRBV9 to TRBJ1-2, with 11 nucleotides matching TRBD1. The junction had 6 bases not matched to a gene; V was cut back by 4 bases and J by 7 bases. Germline V gene lookup returns CDR1 SGDLS and CDR2 YYNGEE. The CDR3 sequence is 14 residues long. The CDR3 bases are TGTGCCAGCAGCTTTGGACAGGGGGCGGGTGGCTACACCTTC. Translation: CASSFGQGAGGYTF.

This clone came up once. The rearrangement uses TRBV28 and TRBJ2-6; D call uncertain. The CDR3 is 12 amino acids. Trimming shortened V by 11 bases and J by 0 bases, and 5 bases separated the two germline ends. CDR1 MDHEN and CDR2 SYDVKM come from the germline V gene. CDR3 protein: CAGRSGANVLTF. The CDR3, as DNA: TGTGCCGGTCGCTCTGGGGCCAACGTCCTGACTTTC.

This clone has just one count. The CDR3 loop reads CASSSQGARETQYF. DNA for the CDR3: TGTGCCAGCAGCTCACAGGGGGCTCGGGAGACCCAGTACTTC. The chain uses TRBV11-2 and TRBJ2-5; TRBD1 agrees at 9 bases. CDR3 length: 14 amino acids. Germline lookup yields CDR1 SGHAT and CDR2 FQNNGV. V dropped 4 bases and J dropped 5; count of bases not matched to a gene: 5.

The J gene is TRBJ1-2, the V gene TRBV9, with 7 bases that match TRBD1. CDR3 size: 16 residues. Germline lookup yields CDR1 SGDLS and CDR2 YYNGEE. V was clipped by 3 bases and J by 7 bases; unmatched bases: 15. CDR3 nucleotide sequence: TGTGCCAGCAGCGAGGGGGCGTCTTCAAACCGTCTTGGCTACACCTTC. It codes for CASSEGASSNRLGYTF.

The chain links TRBV14 to TRBJ2-3; 13 bases align to TRBD2. The V segment lost 1 base and the J segment 3 bases; nucleotides outside the gene matches: 1. Germline CDR1 and CDR2: SGHDN and FVKESK. CDR3 length equals 16 residues. CDR3: CASSQGLAGGTDTQYF. CDR3 nucleotides: TGTGCCAGCAGCCAAGGACTAGCGGGAGGAACAGATACGCAGTATTTT.

On this clone: One junction end disagrees with the germline gene, perhaps due to a read error. V and J are TRBV28 and TRBJ1-6; D unresolved. The CDR3 contains 13 residues. From germline, CDR1 is MDHEN and CDR2 SYDVKM. CDR3 DNA sequence: TGTGCCAGCATCTCCTTGAACAATTCACCCCTCCATTTT. It specifies CASISLNNSPLHF.